This is a list of T cell receptor beta chains from one sample in a study of T-cell reconstitution after alpha-beta-depleted transplantation in children. TCRdb fed the PCR reads into MiXCR, producing one record per CDR3 protein. The sample consists of approximately 390,000 distinct CDR3 sequences, about a tenth of them appearing once. The input for sequencing was PBMCs from the stem cell graft donor, taken from the stem cell graft. These receptors were taken from a human donor who donated a stem cell graft to a child with acute myeloid leukemia. The CDR3 runs from the conserved cysteine through the conserved F or W. Each record gives: V gene, D gene, clone size, CDR3 protein. D genes are given only for firm matches. Clone size is shown for a subset of rows, as once, few, many or a class of expanded clone.

>TRBV5-4|TRBD1|many
CASSSGTGLNQPQHF
>TRBV10-3|NA|NA
CAISEGEGESPLHF
>TRBV7-9|NA|NA
CASGDGAGELFF
>TRBV12-3/TRBV12-4|NA|few
CASSLGRSYEQYF
>TRBV11-2|TRBD2|NA
CASSHLGRGLAGFSTDTQYF
>TRBV5-1|NA|few
CASSPQGMAETQYF
>TRBV5-1|NA|few
CASSLAGRELFF
>TRBV9|NA|many
CASSPSGNTGELFF
>TRBV30|NA|NA
CAWSVLMGHTNTEAFF
>TRBV7-2|NA|NA
CASSLRPSPYEQYF
>TRBV30|TRBD1|NA
CAWSTTTGGGEKLFF
>TRBV12-3/TRBV12-4|TRBD1|NA
CASSLQEGASYGYTF
>TRBV12-5|TRBD2|NA
CASGFFAGLVDSIGVEQFF
>TRBV9|NA|many
CASSDGERLPLHF
>TRBV3-1|NA|many
CASSQQSSYNEQFF
>TRBV7-2|NA|few
CASSLDPGKGETQYF
>TRBV12-3/TRBV12-4|NA|few
CASSLEHSSSYNEQFF
>TRBV5-1|NA|many
CASSVGHTDTQYF
>TRBV9|TRBD2|few
CASSVSSGTSYEQYF
>TRBV20-1|NA|NA
CSARPDSGPNEKLFF
>TRBV5-4|NA|NA
CASSSGAILRGPNTGELFF
>TRBV12-5|NA|few
CASVPWDPSQTQYF
>TRBV5-1|TRBD1|few
CASSPGQGAPGNTEAFF
>TRBV27|TRBD2|few
CASVTSSGGVGEQFF
>TRBV7-2|TRBD1|NA
CASRLTGAGNTIYF
>TRBV29-1|NA|few
CSVEDLSEQFF
>TRBV6-5|NA|NA
CASSYSAGGKNIQYF
>TRBV15|TRBD1|NA
CATSRGQGEGTNEKLFF
>TRBV7-9|NA|NA
CASSLYATNEKLFF
>TRBV27|NA|few
CASSFLQPTSSTDTQYF
>TRBV20-1|NA|few
CSADHGGTGPYNEQFF
>TRBV12-3/TRBV12-4|NA|many
CASSLRRGQPQHF
>TRBV27|NA|NA
CASSFQLRGNTGELFF
>TRBV12-3/TRBV12-4|NA|NA
CASSLGSGGDEQFF
>TRBV9|TRBD1|few
CASSVDRGINEKLFF
>TRBV2|NA|many
CASEGPGPQETQYF
>TRBV25-1|TRBD1|NA
CASSVQFRDSNQETQYF
>TRBV15|NA|few
CATSREGKEGEQFF
>TRBV5-1|TRBD2|few
CASSLGTSGGDNEQFF
>TRBV7-2|NA|NA
CASSSNQGYEQYF
>TRBV5-1|TRBD2|many
CASSLGLAGLVEQYF
>TRBV5-1|NA|NA
CASSLKASTDTQYF
>TRBV25-1|TRBD2|many
CASSEGLADTGELFF
>TRBV5-1|TRBD1|few
CASSFRGQEETQYF
>TRBV5-1|NA|many
CASSSGRKPTMNTEAFF
>TRBV12-2|NA|few
CASRSGTSGGFGSTDTQYF
>TRBV6-1|TRBD2|NA
CASSNIAGGQETQYF
>TRBV2|TRBD2|NA
CASSEERLAVINEQFF
>TRBV6-1|TRBD2|NA
CASALAGDTGELFF
>TRBV7-6|NA|NA
CASSLEVHSGANVLTF
>TRBV4-1|TRBD2|NA
CASSLRLAQGYYEQYF
>TRBV20-1|TRBD2|few
CSARRGSGASSYNEQFF
>TRBV7-2|NA|NA
CASSLVSAGSTDTQYF